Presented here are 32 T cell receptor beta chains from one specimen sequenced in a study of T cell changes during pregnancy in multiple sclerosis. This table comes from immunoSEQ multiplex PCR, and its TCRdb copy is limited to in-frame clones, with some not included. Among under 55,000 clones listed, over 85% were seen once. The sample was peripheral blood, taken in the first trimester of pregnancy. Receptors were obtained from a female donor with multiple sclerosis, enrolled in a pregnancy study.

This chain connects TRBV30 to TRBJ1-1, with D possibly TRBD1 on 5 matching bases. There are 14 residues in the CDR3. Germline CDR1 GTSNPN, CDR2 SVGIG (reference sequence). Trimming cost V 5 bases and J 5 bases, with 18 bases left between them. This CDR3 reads CAWQSGRVGTEAFF. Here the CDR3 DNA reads TGTGCCTGGCAGTCTGGCAGGGTTGGAACTGAAGCTTTCTTT.

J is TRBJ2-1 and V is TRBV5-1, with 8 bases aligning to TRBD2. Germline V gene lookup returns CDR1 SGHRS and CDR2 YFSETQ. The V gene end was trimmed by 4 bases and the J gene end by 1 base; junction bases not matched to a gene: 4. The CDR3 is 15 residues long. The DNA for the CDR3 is TGCGCCAGCAGCCTTAGCGGGATATCCTACAATGAGCAGTTCTTC. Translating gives CASSLSGISYNEQFF. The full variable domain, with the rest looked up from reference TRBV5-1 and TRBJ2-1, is KAGVTQTPRYLIKTRGQQVTLSCSPISGHRSVSWYQQTPGQGLQFLFEYFSETQRNKGNFPGRFSGRQFSNSRSEMNVSTLELGDSALYLCASSLSGISYNEQFFGPGTRLTVL.

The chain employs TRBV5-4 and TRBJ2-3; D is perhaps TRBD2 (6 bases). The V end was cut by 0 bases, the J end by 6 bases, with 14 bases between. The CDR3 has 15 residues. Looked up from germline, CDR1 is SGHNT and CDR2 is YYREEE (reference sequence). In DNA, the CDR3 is TGTGCCAGCAGCTTGGGAGTAGCGGTTCTCGATACGCAGTATTTT. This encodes CASSLGVAVLDTQYF.

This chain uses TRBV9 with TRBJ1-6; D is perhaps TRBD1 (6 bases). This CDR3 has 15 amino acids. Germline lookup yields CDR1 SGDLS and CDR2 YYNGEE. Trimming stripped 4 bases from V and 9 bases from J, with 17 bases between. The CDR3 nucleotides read TGTGCCAGCAGCCTGGGGGGGGGCTTCGGTTCACCCCTCCACTTT. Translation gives CASSLGGGFGSPLHF.

Here the CDR3 reads CASSLGLAGGETQYF. DNA for the CDR3: TGCGCCAGCAGCTTGGGACTAGCGGGGGGAGAGACCCAGTACTTC. V and J are TRBV5-1 and TRBJ2-5; 13 bases map to TRBD2. V lost 0 bases and J lost 4; bases outside the gene matches: 0. The germline V gene has CDR1 SGHRS and CDR2 YFSETQ. This CDR3 is 15 amino acids long.

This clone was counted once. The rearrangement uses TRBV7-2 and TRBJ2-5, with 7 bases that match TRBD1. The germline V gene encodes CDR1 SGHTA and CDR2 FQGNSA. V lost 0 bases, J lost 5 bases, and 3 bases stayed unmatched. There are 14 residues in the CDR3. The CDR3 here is CASSLADRAETQYF. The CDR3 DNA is TGTGCCAGCAGCTTAGCAGACAGGGCGGAGACCCAGTACTTC.

In DNA, the CDR3 is TGTGCCAGCAGCTTAGGGACAGGAGGATTTGGCTACACCTTC. Translating it yields CASSLGTGGFGYTF. The rearrangement joins TRBV7-2 to TRBJ1-2; 7 nucleotides line up with TRBD1. Germline V gene sequence: CDR1 SGHTA, CDR2 FQGNSA. J lost 7 bases, V lost 1 base, and 6 bases had no gene match. The CDR3 length is 14 residues.

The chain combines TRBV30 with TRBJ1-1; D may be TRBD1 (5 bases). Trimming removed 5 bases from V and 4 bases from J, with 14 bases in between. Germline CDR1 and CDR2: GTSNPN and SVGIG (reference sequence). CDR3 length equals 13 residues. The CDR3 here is CAWGGGGVTEAFF. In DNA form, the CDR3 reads TGTGCCTGGGGCGGGGGAGGGGTCACTGAAGCTTTCTTT.

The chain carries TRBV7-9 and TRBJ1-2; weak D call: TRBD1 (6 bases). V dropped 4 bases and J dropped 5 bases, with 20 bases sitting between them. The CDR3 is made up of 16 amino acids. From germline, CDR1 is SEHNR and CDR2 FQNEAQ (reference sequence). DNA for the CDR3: TGTGCCAGCAGCTCATCTACAGGGAAGCGCGGGTATGGCTACACCTTC. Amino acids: CASSSSTGKRGYGYTF.

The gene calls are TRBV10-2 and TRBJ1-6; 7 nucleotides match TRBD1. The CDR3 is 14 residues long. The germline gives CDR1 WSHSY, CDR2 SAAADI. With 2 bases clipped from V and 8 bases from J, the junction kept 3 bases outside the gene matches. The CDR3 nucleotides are TGCGCCAGCAGTGAGACAGGGGAACATTCACCCCTCCACTTT. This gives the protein CASSETGEHSPLHF.

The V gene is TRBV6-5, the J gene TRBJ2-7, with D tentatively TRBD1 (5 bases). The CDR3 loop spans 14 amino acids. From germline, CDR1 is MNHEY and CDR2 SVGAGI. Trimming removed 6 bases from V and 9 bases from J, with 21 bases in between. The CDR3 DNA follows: TGTGCCAGCAGAACGGACCCCTCCCAAGGGGTGCAGTACTTC. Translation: CASRTDPSQGVQYF.

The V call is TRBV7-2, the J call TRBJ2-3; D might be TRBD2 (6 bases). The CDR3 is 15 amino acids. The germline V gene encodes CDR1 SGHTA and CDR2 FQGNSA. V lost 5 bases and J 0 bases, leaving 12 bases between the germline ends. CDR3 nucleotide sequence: TGTGCCAGCAGCCTGGGACTCTATAGCACAGATACGCAGTATTTT. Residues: CASSLGLYSTDTQYF.

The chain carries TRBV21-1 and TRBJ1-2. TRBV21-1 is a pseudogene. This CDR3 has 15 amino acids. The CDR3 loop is CASSKVLMTVYGYTF. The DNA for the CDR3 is TGTGCCAGCAGCAAGGTCCTTATGACTGTCTATGGCTACACCTTC.

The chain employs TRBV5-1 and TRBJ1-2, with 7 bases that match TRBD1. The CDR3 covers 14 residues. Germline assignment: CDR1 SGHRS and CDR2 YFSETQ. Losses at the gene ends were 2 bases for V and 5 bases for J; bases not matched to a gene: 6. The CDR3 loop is CASSFDRAGYGYTF. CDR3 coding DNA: TGCGCCAGCAGCTTTGACAGGGCGGGTTATGGCTACACCTTC.

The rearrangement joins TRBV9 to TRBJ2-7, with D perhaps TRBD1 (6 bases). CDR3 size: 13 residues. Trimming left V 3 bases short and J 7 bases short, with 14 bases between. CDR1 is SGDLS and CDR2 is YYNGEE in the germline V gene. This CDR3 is CASSEMGAGEQYF. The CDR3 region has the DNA TGTGCCAGCAGCGAAATGGGGGCCGGAGAGCAGTACTTC.

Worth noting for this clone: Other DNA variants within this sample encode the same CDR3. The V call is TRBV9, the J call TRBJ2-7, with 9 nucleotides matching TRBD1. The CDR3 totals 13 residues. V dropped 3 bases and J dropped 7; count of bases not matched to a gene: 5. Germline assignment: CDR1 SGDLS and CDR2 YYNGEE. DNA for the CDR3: TGTGCCAGCAGCGCCGGGACAGGGTATGAGCAGTACTTC. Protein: CASSAGTGYEQYF.

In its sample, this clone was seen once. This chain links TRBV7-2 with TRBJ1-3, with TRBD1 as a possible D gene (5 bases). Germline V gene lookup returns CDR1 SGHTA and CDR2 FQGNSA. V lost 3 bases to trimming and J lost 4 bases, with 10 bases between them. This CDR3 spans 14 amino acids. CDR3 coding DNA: TGTGCCAGCAGCTTTGGGGCTTCCGGAAACACCATATATTTT. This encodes CASSFGASGNTIYF. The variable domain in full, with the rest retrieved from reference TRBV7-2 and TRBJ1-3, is GAGVSQSPSNKVTEKGKDVELRCDPISGHTALYWYRQSLGQGLEFLIYFQGNSAPDKSGLPSDRFSAERTGGSVSTLTIQRTQQEDSAVYLCASSFGASGNTIYFGEGSWLTVV.

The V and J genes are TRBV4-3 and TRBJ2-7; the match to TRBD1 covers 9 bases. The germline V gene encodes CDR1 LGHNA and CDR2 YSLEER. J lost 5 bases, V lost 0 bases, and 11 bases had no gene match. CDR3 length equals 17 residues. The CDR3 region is CASSQEAMGTGSNEQYF. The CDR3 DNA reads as TGCGCCAGCAGCCAAGAGGCAATGGGGACAGGGTCCAACGAGCAGTACTTC.

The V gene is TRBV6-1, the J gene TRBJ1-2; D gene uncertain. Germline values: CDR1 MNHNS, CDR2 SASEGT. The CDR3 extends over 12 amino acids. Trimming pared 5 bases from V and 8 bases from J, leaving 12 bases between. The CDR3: CASSPRKLGYTF. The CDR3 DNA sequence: TGTGCCAGCAGTCCTAGGAAGTTGGGCTACACCTTC.

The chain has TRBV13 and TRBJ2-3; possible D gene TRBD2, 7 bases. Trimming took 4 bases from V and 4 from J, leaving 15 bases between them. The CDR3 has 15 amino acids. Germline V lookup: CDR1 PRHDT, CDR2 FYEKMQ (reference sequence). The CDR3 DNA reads TGTGCCAGCAGCTCCCGGGGGGCCGGGGCAGATACGCAGTATTTT. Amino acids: CASSSRGAGADTQYF.

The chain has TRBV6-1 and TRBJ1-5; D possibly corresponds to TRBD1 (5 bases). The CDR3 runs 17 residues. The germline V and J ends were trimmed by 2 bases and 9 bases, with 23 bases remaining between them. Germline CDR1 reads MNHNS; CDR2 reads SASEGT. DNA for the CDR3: TGTGCCAGCAGTGAATATATCCGCGGGGCCAATAAGGGGCCCCAGCATTTT. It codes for CASSEYIRGANKGPQHF.

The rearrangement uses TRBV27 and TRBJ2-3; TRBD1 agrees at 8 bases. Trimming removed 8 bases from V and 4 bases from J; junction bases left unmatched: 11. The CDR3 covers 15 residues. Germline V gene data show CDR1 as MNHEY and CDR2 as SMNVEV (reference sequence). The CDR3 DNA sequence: TGTGCCAGCGCGGCCTGGGACAGGACGGCAGATACGCAGTATTTT. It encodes CASAAWDRTADTQYF.

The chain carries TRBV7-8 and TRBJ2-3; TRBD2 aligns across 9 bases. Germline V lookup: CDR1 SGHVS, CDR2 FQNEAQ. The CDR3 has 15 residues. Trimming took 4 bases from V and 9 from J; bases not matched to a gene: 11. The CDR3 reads CASSSVSGGGVTQYF. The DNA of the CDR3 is TGTGCCAGCAGCTCGGTTTCAGGCGGGGGGGTGACGCAGTATTTT.

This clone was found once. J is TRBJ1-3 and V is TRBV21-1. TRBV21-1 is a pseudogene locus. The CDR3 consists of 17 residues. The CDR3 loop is CASSTGWSRRSSHTIYF. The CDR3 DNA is TGTGCCAGCAGCACCGGCTGGAGCAGGCGTTCTAGCCACACCATATATTTT.

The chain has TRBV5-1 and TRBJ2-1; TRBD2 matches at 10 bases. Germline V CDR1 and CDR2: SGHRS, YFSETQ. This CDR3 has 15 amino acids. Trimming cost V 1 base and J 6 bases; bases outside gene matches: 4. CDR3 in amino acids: CASSLKLAGANEQFF. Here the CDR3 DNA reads TGCGCCAGCAGCTTGAAGCTAGCGGGGGCCAATGAGCAGTTCTTC.

CDR3 sequence reads: CASSQDRLAGGYYNEQFF. For the CDR3, the DNA is TGCGCCAGCAGCCAAGACCGACTAGCGGGGGGTTACTACAATGAGCAGTTCTTC. V usage is TRBV4-3 and J usage is TRBJ2-1, with TRBD2 identical over 13 bases. The CDR3 totals 18 residues. In germline, CDR1 is LGHNA, CDR2 YSLEER. Losses at the gene ends were 0 bases for V and 3 bases for J; bases not matched to a gene: 5.

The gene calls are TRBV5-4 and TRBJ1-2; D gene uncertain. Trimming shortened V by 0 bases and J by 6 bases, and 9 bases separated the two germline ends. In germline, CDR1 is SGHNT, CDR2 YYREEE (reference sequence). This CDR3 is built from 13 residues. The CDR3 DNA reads TGTGCCAGCAGCTTGGTTCGGGTGGATGGCTACACCTTC. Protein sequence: CASSLVRVDGYTF.

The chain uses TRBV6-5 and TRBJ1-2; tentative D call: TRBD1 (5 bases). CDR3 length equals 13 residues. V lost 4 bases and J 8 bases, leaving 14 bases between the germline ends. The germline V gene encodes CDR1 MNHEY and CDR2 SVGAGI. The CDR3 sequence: CASSFPGSPGYTF. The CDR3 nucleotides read TGTGCCAGCAGTTTCCCAGGGTCGCCCGGCTACACCTTC.

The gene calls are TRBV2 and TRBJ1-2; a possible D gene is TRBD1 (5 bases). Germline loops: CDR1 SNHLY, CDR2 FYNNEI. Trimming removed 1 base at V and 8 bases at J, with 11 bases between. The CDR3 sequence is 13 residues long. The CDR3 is CASSEVQGGGYTF. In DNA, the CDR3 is TGTGCCAGCAGTGAAGTCCAGGGAGGCGGCTACACCTTC.

CDR3 nucleotide sequence: TGCGCCAGCAGGCCCCAGGGGGCGGGCACCGGGGAGCTGTTTTTT. It encodes CASRPQGAGTGELFF. The chain couples TRBV5-1 to TRBJ2-2, with 8 bases matching TRBD1. Germline V lookup: CDR1 SGHRS, CDR2 YFSETQ. CDR3 size: 15 residues. Trimming cost V 5 bases and J 4 bases; bases outside gene matches: 7.

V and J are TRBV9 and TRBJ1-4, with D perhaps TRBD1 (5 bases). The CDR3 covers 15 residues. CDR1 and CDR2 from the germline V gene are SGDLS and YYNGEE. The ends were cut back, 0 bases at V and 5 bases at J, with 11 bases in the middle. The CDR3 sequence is CASSVEGNRNEKLFF. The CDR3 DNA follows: TGTGCCAGCAGCGTAGAAGGAAACAGGAATGAAAAACTGTTTTTT.

The CDR3 loop is CASSVAPVSGETQYF. The CDR3 DNA sequence: TGTGCCAGCAGCGTAGCCCCGGTTTCAGGGGAGACCCAGTACTTC. The chain links TRBV9 to TRBJ2-5, with TRBD1 as a possible D gene (5 bases). The V gene lost 0 bases and the J gene lost 5 bases, with 14 bases spanning the gap. CDR3 length equals 15 residues. Looked up from germline, CDR1 is SGDLS and CDR2 is YYNGEE.